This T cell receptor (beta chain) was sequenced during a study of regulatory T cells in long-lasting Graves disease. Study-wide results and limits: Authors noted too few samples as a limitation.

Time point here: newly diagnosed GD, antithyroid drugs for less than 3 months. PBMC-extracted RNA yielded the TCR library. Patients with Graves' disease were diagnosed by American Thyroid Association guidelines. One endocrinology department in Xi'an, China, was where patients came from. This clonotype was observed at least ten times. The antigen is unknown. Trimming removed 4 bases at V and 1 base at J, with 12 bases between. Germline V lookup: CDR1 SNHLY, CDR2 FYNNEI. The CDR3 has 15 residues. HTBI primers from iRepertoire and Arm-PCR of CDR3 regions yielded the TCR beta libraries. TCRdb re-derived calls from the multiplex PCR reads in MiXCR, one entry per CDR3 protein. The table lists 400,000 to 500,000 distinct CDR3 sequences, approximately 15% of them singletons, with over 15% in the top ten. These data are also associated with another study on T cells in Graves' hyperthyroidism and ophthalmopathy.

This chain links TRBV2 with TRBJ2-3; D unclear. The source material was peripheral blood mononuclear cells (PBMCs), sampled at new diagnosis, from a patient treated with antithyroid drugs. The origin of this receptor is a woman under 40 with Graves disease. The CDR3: CASSVSRPGTDTQYF. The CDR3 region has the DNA TGTGCCAGCAGTGTTTCTAGGCCTGGCACAGATACGCAGTATTTT.